This T cell receptor (beta chain) was recovered during a study of CD8 T cells in ankylosing spondylitis. This clonotype has just a few counts. Using quantitative 5'-RACE with molecular barcodes, the authors made TCR beta libraries. In TCRdb, the 5' RACE reads were re-called with MiXCR into one record per CDR3 protein. The sample has tens of thousands of distinct CDR3 sequences, 7.9% seen once. Trimming removed 5 bases from V and 0 bases from J, with 14 bases in between. Germline V lookup: CDR1 MDHEN, CDR2 SYDVKM. The CDR3 consists of 16 residues. This rearrangement joins TRBV28 to TRBJ2-4, with unresolved D. Material for sequencing was blood. This receptor was obtained from a male donor with ankylosing spondylitis or in good health (not recorded which). The CDR3 sequence: CASSGPEYLAKNIQYF. DNA for the CDR3: TGTGCCAGCAGTGGACCGGAGTACCTAGCCAAAAACATTCAGTACTTC.